The source of this T cell receptor beta chain is a study of Graves' ophthalmopathy and Graves' hyperthyroidism. This clonotype has only a few counts. The antigen remains undetermined. The study, taken as a whole, reports: The majority of expanded thyroid clonotypes above 0.001 frequency also occurred in blood.

Reliance was placed on clinical symptoms, serum thyroxine, TRAb, thyroid ultrasound and orbital computed tomography for diagnosis. From RNA, the CDR3 regions of TCR beta chains were amplified and sequenced. The library came from an HTBI-primed first-round RT-PCR and a second-round multiplex PCR. Each CDR3 protein is one row after TCRdb ran MiXCR on the multiplex PCR reads. Of 500,000 to 700,000 distinct CDR3 sequences listed, approximately 37% are singletons. Germline CDR1 MGHRA, CDR2 YSYEKL. Unmatched junction bases numbered 9, after V lost 0 bases and J lost 4 bases. The CDR3 has 18 amino acids. The source of this sequence is an adult man with Graves' hyperthyroidism. Source material: peripheral blood or thyroid tissue (not recorded which). This rearrangement joins TRBV4-1 to TRBJ2-2; the match to TRBD2 covers 9 bases. The CDR3 DNA reads TGCGCCAGCAGCCAAGACCCTAGCGGGACCCCCGGCACCGGGGAGCTGTTTTTT. Translated, it gives CASSQDPSGTPGTGELFF.